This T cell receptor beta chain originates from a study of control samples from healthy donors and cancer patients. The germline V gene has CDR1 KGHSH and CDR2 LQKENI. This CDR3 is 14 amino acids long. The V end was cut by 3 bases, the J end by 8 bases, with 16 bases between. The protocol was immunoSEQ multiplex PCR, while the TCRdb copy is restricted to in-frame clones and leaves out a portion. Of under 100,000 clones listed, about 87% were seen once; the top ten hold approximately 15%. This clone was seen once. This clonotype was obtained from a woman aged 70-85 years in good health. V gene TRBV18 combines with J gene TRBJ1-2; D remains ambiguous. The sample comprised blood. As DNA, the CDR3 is TGTGCCAGCTCACCGGCAGGTGGCTCGCAGGGCTACACCTTC. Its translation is CASSPAGGSQGYTF.